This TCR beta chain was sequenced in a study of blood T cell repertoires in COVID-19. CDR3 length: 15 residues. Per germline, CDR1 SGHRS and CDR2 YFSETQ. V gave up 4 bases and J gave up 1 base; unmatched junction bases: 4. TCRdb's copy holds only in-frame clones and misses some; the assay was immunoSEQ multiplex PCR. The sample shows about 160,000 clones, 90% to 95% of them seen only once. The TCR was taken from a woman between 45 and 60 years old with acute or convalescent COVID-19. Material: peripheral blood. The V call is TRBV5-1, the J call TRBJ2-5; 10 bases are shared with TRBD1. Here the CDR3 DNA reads TGCGCCAGCAGCCGTGGGACAGGGGCCCAAGAGACCCAGTACTTC. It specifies CASSRGTGAQETQYF.